The rows below give T cell receptor beta chains drawn from one sample of a study of T-cell reconstitution after alpha-beta-depleted transplantation in children. TCRdb re-called the PCR reads through MiXCR, storing one row per CDR3 protein. The sample contains about 540,000 distinct CDR3 sequences, 25% to 30% of which appear only once. This sample comprised PBMCs, obtained before TCRalphabeta/CD19-depleted stem cell transplant. Receptor source: a boy in the first two years of life with Wiskott-Aldrich syndrome, due to receive a stem cell transplant. Each CDR3 is given with its conserved first and last residue. The order of the fields is CDR3 DNA, CDR3 protein, D gene, J gene, V gene, clone size. A D gene is named only where the DNA matches it firmly. Not all rows give a size; the values are once, few, many and, for expanded clones, a class.

DNA: TGTGCCAGCAGCTTTGGCAACAGGGATACGCAGTATTTT; CDR3: CASSFGNRDTQYF; D: .; J: TRBJ2-3; V: TRBV5-4; size: .
DNA: TGCGCCAGCAGCTTGATCCAGGGTATAAGCACAGATACGCAGTATTTT; CDR3: CASSLIQGISTDTQYF; D: .; J: TRBJ2-3; V: TRBV5-1; size: .
DNA: TGCGCCAGCAGAGGTCAGGGGGGTTACACTGAAGCTTTCTTT; CDR3: CASRGQGGYTEAFF; D: TRBD1; J: TRBJ1-1; V: TRBV5-1; size: .
DNA: TGTGCCAGCAGGCTAACCGGGACTAGCGGGAGGGCGAACACCGGGGAGCTGTTTTTT; CDR3: CASRLTGTSGRANTGELFF; D: TRBD2; J: TRBJ2-2; V: TRBV28; size: few
DNA: TGTGCCAGCAGTTTTTTGGGTCGCAATCAGCCCCAGCATTTT; CDR3: CASSFLGRNQPQHF; D: .; J: TRBJ1-5; V: TRBV27; size: .
DNA: TGCGCCAGCAGCCAAGCGGCACCCACAGATACGCAGTATTTT; CDR3: CASSQAAPTDTQYF; D: .; J: TRBJ2-3; V: TRBV4-1; size: few
DNA: TGCAGTGCTAGACCTGGGAATTCACCCCTCCACTTT; CDR3: CSARPGNSPLHF; D: .; J: TRBJ1-6; V: TRBV20-1; size: .
DNA: TGCAGTGAGCTAGGGGGTGAGCAAGAGACCCAGTACTTC; CDR3: CSELGGEQETQYF; D: .; J: TRBJ2-5; V: TRBV20-1; size: .
DNA: TGCGCCAGCAGCCAAGTCCCTAGCGGGAGGACAGATACGCAGTATTTT; CDR3: CASSQVPSGRTDTQYF; D: TRBD2; J: TRBJ2-3; V: TRBV4-1; size: .
DNA: TGTGCCATCAGTGAGGGACAGTGGAACTATGGCTACACCTTC; CDR3: CAISEGQWNYGYTF; D: .; J: TRBJ1-2; V: TRBV10-3; size: .
DNA: TGCGCCAGCAGTGAGTCGAAAGTTTTGGGGGCAGGCTACACCTTC; CDR3: CASSESKVLGAGYTF; D: .; J: TRBJ1-2; V: TRBV10-2; size: .
DNA: TGTGCCACCAGCAGAGAACGGCGAGAGACCCAGTACTTC; CDR3: CATSRERRETQYF; D: .; J: TRBJ2-5; V: TRBV15; size: few
DNA: TGTGCCAGCAGCCCCCGAGGTGATTCCAGGGCCTCTAACTATGGCTACACCTTC; CDR3: CASSPRGDSRASNYGYTF; D: .; J: TRBJ1-2; V: TRBV4-2; size: many
DNA: TGTGCCAGCAGTTTCACGTGGAGCCCGGCCTACGAGCAGTACTTC; CDR3: CASSFTWSPAYEQYF; D: .; J: TRBJ2-7; V: TRBV12-3/TRBV12-4; size: few
DNA: TGTGCCAGCAGCCTCTGGCTCCCCGTAGCCAAAAACATTCAGTACTTC; CDR3: CASSLWLPVAKNIQYF; D: .; J: TRBJ2-4; V: TRBV7-9; size: .
DNA: TGTGCCAGCTCACCGATGGTTTTAGGGGGCGACGCTGATTTC; CDR3: CASSPMVLGGDADF; D: TRBD1; J: TRBJ2-6; V: TRBV18; size: .
DNA: TGCGCCAGCAGCTTCCTACCTGACGACGAGCAGTACTTC; CDR3: CASSFLPDDEQYF; D: .; J: TRBJ2-7; V: TRBV5-1; size: few
DNA: TGTGCCATCAGTGGGAGACAGGGTGAAAAACTGTTTTTT; CDR3: CAISGRQGEKLFF; D: TRBD1; J: TRBJ1-4; V: TRBV10-3; size: .
DNA: TGTGCCTGGACCACAGGGGTCGGTCTCTCTGGAAACACCATATATTTT; CDR3: CAWTTGVGLSGNTIYF; D: TRBD1; J: TRBJ1-3; V: TRBV30; size: .
DNA: TGCGCCAGCCAATTGGGACTAGCGGGAACCTACGAGCAGTACTTC; CDR3: CASQLGLAGTYEQYF; D: TRBD2; J: TRBJ2-7; V: TRBV5-1; size: .
DNA: TGTGCCAGCAGTGTGGACAGGGACAATCAGCCCCAGCATTTT; CDR3: CASSVDRDNQPQHF; D: TRBD1; J: TRBJ1-5; V: TRBV12-3/TRBV12-4; size: once
DNA: TGTGCCTGGAGCGCCCCGAGACCCGATACGCAGTATTTT; CDR3: CAWSAPRPDTQYF; D: .; J: TRBJ2-3; V: TRBV30; size: .
DNA: TGCAGCGTTGAAGTAATCCCAGATACGCAGTATTTT; CDR3: CSVEVIPDTQYF; D: .; J: TRBJ2-3; V: TRBV29-1; size: few
DNA: TGTGCCAGCAGTTTATTCGCAGGCTCTGGAAACACCATATATTTT; CDR3: CASSLFAGSGNTIYF; D: .; J: TRBJ1-3; V: TRBV12-3/TRBV12-4; size: .
DNA: TGTGCCAGCTCACCACTCCCCCTAGCGGGAGGTACCTACGAGCAGTACTTC; CDR3: CASSPLPLAGGTYEQYF; D: TRBD2; J: TRBJ2-7; V: TRBV18; size: .
DNA: TGTGCCAGCAGCCAAGATGAAGTTTATCGGAATGAGCAGTTCTTC; CDR3: CASSQDEVYRNEQFF; D: .; J: TRBJ2-1; V: TRBV3-1; size: .
DNA: TGTGCCACCAGTGAGGGGAGCGAGCAGTACTTC; CDR3: CATSEGSEQYF; D: .; J: TRBJ2-7; V: TRBV24-1; size: .
DNA: TGCGCCAGCAGTGAGTCGAGAACCGTTGAGGCTGGCTATGGCTACACCTTC; CDR3: CASSESRTVEAGYGYTF; D: .; J: TRBJ1-2; V: TRBV10-2; size: few
DNA: TGCGCCAGCAGCTTGGTACTAGCGGACTATTCCTACGAGCAGTACTTC; CDR3: CASSLVLADYSYEQYF; D: TRBD2; J: TRBJ2-7; V: TRBV5-1; size: .
DNA: TGCGCCAGCAGCTTGGCCACTCTAGCGAGGAATGAGCAGTTCTTC; CDR3: CASSLATLARNEQFF; D: .; J: TRBJ2-1; V: TRBV5-1; size: few
DNA: TGCAGCGTGGCGCTTATCGACCCCACAGATACGCAGTATTTT; CDR3: CSVALIDPTDTQYF; D: .; J: TRBJ2-3; V: TRBV29-1; size: .
DNA: TGTGCCAGCAGCGGGGGTTCGCGGGGGAACAATGAGCAGTTCTTC; CDR3: CASSGGSRGNNEQFF; D: TRBD2; J: TRBJ2-1; V: TRBV7-8; size: few
DNA: TGCGCCAGCAGCCATAGAGAGGGACAGGAATCCTACAATGAGCAGTTCTTC; CDR3: CASSHREGQESYNEQFF; D: TRBD1; J: TRBJ2-1; V: TRBV4-1; size: few
DNA: TGTGCCAGCAGCTTAACCACGAATCTCGGCGACTATGGCTACACCTTC; CDR3: CASSLTTNLGDYGYTF; D: .; J: TRBJ1-2; V: TRBV11-2; size: few
DNA: TGTGCCAGCAGCATACCGGGACTAGCGGGAGGGAATGAGCAGTTCTTC; CDR3: CASSIPGLAGGNEQFF; D: TRBD2; J: TRBJ2-1; V: TRBV5-6; size: few
DNA: TGCAGCGTTGAAGCCGGGGCCAACACTGAAGCTTTCTTT; CDR3: CSVEAGANTEAFF; D: .; J: TRBJ1-1; V: TRBV29-1; size: .
DNA: TGTGCCAGCAGCGCCTTTACGGACAGGGTCGGGGAGCTGTTTTTT; CDR3: CASSAFTDRVGELFF; D: TRBD1; J: TRBJ2-2; V: TRBV2; size: .